This T cell receptor beta chain appears in the sequencing data of a study of cytomegalovirus exposure and HLA in healthy donors. V was pared by 6 bases and J by 2 bases, with 13 bases between. This CDR3 spans 14 amino acids. CDR1 is MNHNS and CDR2 is SASEGT in the germline V gene. PCR was performed using 60 Vbeta and 13 Jbeta primers. This table comes from immunoSEQ multiplex PCR, and its TCRdb copy is limited to in-frame clones, with some not included. The sample lists just over 150,000 clones; nearly 80% were seen once. The specimen sequenced was PBMCs. The receptor was derived from a woman aged 40 to 55 in good health and CMV-seronegative. The chain employs TRBV6-1 and TRBJ1-2; tentatively, D is TRBD1 (5 bases). The CDR3 region is CASRDDKGNYGYTF. The CDR3, as DNA: TGTGCCAGCAGGGATGATAAGGGGAACTATGGCTACACCTTC.